A selection of T cell receptor beta chains follows, all from one sample in a study of shared clonotypes between healthy human individuals. Only in-frame clones appear in the TCRdb table, and some are missing; sequencing was by immunoSEQ multiplex PCR. This table holds around 2,100,000 clones, approximately 95% found once. Sequenced sample: naive CD8+ T cells sorted from blood. The receptors originated from a man younger than 30 in good health. CDR3s include the opening cysteine and the closing phenylalanine or tryptophan. Each record gives: D gene, CDR3 length, clone size, V gene, J gene, CDR3 protein, CDR3 DNA. D genes are given only for firm matches. Clone sizes are given selectively: once, few, many, or a class where the clone is expanded.

D gene: -
CDR3 length: 14
clone size: once
V gene: TRBV5-1
J gene: TRBJ2-7
CDR3 protein: CASSLLGESYEQYF
CDR3 DNA: TGCGCCAGCAGCTTGCTGGGGGAATCCTACGAGCAGTACTTC

D gene: TRBD1
CDR3 length: 13
clone size: -
V gene: TRBV29-1
J gene: TRBJ1-2
CDR3 protein: CSVLAGGSYGYTF
CDR3 DNA: TGCAGCGTTTTGGCAGGGGGCTCCTATGGCTACACCTTC

D gene: -
CDR3 length: 16
clone size: few
V gene: TRBV5-8
J gene: TRBJ1-6
CDR3 protein: CASSLVGGAYNSPLHF
CDR3 DNA: TGTGCCAGCAGCTTGGTCGGCGGGGCCTATAATTCACCCCTCCACTTT

D gene: -
CDR3 length: 15
clone size: -
V gene: TRBV6-5
J gene: TRBJ1-1
CDR3 protein: CASSYSTGGGTEAFF
CDR3 DNA: TGTGCCAGCAGTTACTCGACGGGGGGCGGTACTGAAGCTTTCTTT

D gene: -
CDR3 length: 13
clone size: -
V gene: TRBV9
J gene: TRBJ2-5
CDR3 protein: CASSGRVQETQYF
CDR3 DNA: TGTGCCAGCAGCGGACGGGTCCAAGAGACCCAGTACTTC

D gene: -
CDR3 length: 15
clone size: -
V gene: TRBV11-2
J gene: TRBJ2-1
CDR3 protein: CASSLARGVYNEQFF
CDR3 DNA: TGTGCCAGCAGCTTAGCGAGAGGAGTCTACAATGAGCAGTTCTTC

D gene: TRBD1
CDR3 length: 14
clone size: -
V gene: TRBV27
J gene: TRBJ2-7
CDR3 protein: CASSLGAGGYEQYF
CDR3 DNA: TGTGCCAGCAGTTTAGGTGCAGGGGGCTACGAGCAGTACTTC

D gene: -
CDR3 length: 16
clone size: -
V gene: TRBV7-6
J gene: TRBJ2-2
CDR3 protein: CASSLLAAGNTGELFF
CDR3 DNA: TGTGCCAGCAGCTTATTAGCGGCAGGGAACACCGGGGAGCTGTTTTTT

D gene: TRBD1
CDR3 length: 17
clone size: -
V gene: TRBV9
J gene: TRBJ1-2
CDR3 protein: CASSVYSRGQGPYGYTF
CDR3 DNA: TGTGCCAGCAGCGTATATAGTAGGGGACAGGGTCCCTATGGCTACACCTTC

D gene: -
CDR3 length: 14
clone size: -
V gene: TRBV11-2
J gene: TRBJ1-1
CDR3 protein: CASSSSTGYTEAFF
CDR3 DNA: TGTGCCAGCAGCTCCAGCACGGGCTACACTGAAGCTTTCTTT